This record concerns one T cell receptor (beta chain) sequence. Its antigen remains unknown. Healthy HIV-negative adults with no recent acute infections or vaccinations were recruited as donors. This sample was taken from a study of shared clonotypes between healthy human individuals. Trimming removed 4 bases from V and 4 bases from J; junction bases left unmatched: 15. Per germline, CDR1 SGDLS and CDR2 YYNGEE. This CDR3 has 18 residues. The study's findings and limits: Large sequencing depth failed to make sorted-subset sequencing complete, rarefaction showed. Sequencing depth was predicted to influence how clonotypes are shared among donors.

TCRdb keeps only in-frame clones here, not all; method: immunoSEQ multiplex PCR. This table has hundreds of thousands of clones, more than 95% appearing once. The V gene is TRBV9, the J gene TRBJ2-1; TRBD2 matches at 9 bases. The TCR comes from a woman aged 30 to 39 in good health. Sample: naive CD4+ T cells sorted from blood. Subset indicated: CD45RA+ positively selected. CDR3 region: CASSPYPSGLASYNEQFF. As DNA, the CDR3 is TGTGCCAGCAGCCCCTACCCCTCGGGACTAGCCTCATACAATGAGCAGTTCTTC.